Following are 5 T cell receptor beta chains from one sample sequenced in a study of T-cell reconstitution after alpha-beta-depleted transplantation in children. Unique molecular identifiers were used to barcode this TCRbeta library. MiXCR, run by TCRdb on the PCR reads, gives a single entry per CDR3 protein. This table has roughly 300,000 distinct CDR3 sequences, 11% appearing once. The sample in question was peripheral blood, obtained 180 days after TCRalphabeta/CD19-depleted stem cell transplant. These receptors originate from a male patient aged 2-15 years who had a stem cell transplant for chronic granulomatous disease, so the T cells may come from the graft donor.

The sample holds many counts of this clonotype. The chain has TRBV7-2 and TRBJ1-3; D is ambiguous. V was cut by 1 base and J by 5 bases, with 9 bases left in between. Germline assignment: CDR1 SGHTA and CDR2 FQGNSA. This CDR3 is 14 amino acids long. CDR3 bases: TGTGCCAGCAGCTTAGAAGTCCTAAGAAACACCATATATTTT. Amino acid sequence: CASSLEVLRNTIYF.

Many counts were recorded for this clonotype. The chain joins TRBV7-8 to TRBJ2-3, with unresolved D. Trimming stripped 7 bases from V and 2 bases from J, with 22 bases between. Germline values: CDR1 SGHVS, CDR2 FQNEAQ. CDR3 length equals 17 residues. The CDR3 DNA reads TGTGCCAGCAAAGTAGGAACGGTTTGGGGTACCACAGATACGCAGTATTTT. Its protein is CASKVGTVWGTTDTQYF.

Many counts were recorded for this clonotype. The chain recombines TRBV4-3 with TRBJ1-6; D may be TRBD1 (5 bases). V lost 0 bases and J lost 7, with 7 bases in between. Germline V gene lookup returns CDR1 LGHNA and CDR2 YSLEER. The CDR3 runs 14 residues. CDR3 sequence: CASSQEWGNSPLHF. In DNA, the CDR3 is TGCGCCAGCAGCCAAGAATGGGGGAATTCACCCCTCCACTTT.

There are many counts of this clonotype. This chain uses TRBV4-3 with TRBJ2-6, with D possibly being TRBD2 (5 bases). The CDR3 is 15 amino acids. Germline lookup yields CDR1 LGHNA and CDR2 YSLEER. Trimming left V 4 bases short and J 2 bases short, with 9 bases between. The CDR3 is CASSPRAPGANVLTF. For the CDR3, the DNA is TGCGCCAGCAGCCCGAGGGCACCTGGGGCCAACGTCCTGACTTTC.

This clonotype was observed at least ten times. The rearrangement joins TRBV20-1 to TRBJ2-7; TRBD2 might be the D (5 bases). V lost 5 bases and J 5 bases, leaving 19 bases between the germline ends. Germline V gives CDR1 DFQATT, CDR2 SNEGSKA (reference sequence). The CDR3 runs 14 residues. The CDR3 region is CSAFEGAWGDEQYF. The CDR3 DNA reads as TGCAGTGCTTTTGAGGGAGCTTGGGGAGACGAGCAGTACTTC.